This is a list of T cell receptor beta chains from one sample in a study of OX40 agonist ivuxolimab in advanced cancers. The method was immunoSEQ multiplex PCR; TCRdb's version includes in-frame clones alone and lacks a portion of them. The table shows 14,000 to 15,000 clones, with about 69% occurring only once. Sequencing was performed on CD4+ or CD8+ T cells sorted from blood, taken in a trial of the OX40 agonist ivuxolimab. All receptors come from an adult with an advanced solid tumor such as melanoma, head and neck, liver or kidney cancer. CDR3s include the opening cysteine and the closing phenylalanine or tryptophan. Fields, in order: CDR3 protein, CDR3 DNA, J gene, clone size, V gene, D gene. A D gene is named only where the DNA matches it firmly. Clone size is stated in some rows and not others, as once, few, many or a class when expanded.

CDR3aa: CASSGLAGASSYNEQFF
CDR3nt: TGTGCCAGCAGCGGGTTAGCGGGAGCGAGCTCCTACAATGAGCAGTTCTTC
j_gene: TRBJ2-1
abundance: once
v_gene: TRBV7-9
d_gene: TRBD2

CDR3aa: CASSPRWEDGYTF
CDR3nt: TGCGCCAGCAGCCCTCGATGGGAGGATGGCTACACCTTC
j_gene: TRBJ1-2
abundance: -
v_gene: TRBV4-1
d_gene: -

CDR3aa: CASRSPGTGGRTYEQYF
CDR3nt: TGTGCCAGCAGGAGTCCCGGGACAGGGGGAAGAACCTACGAGCAGTACTTC
j_gene: TRBJ2-7
abundance: -
v_gene: TRBV27
d_gene: TRBD1

CDR3aa: CASSPGGDLYQETQYF
CDR3nt: TGTGCCAGCAGTCCGGGGGGAGACTTGTACCAAGAGACCCAGTACTTC
j_gene: TRBJ2-5
abundance: medium-sized
v_gene: TRBV28
d_gene: TRBD2

CDR3aa: CASRGNSNQPQHF
CDR3nt: TGTGCCAGCAGAGGCAATAGCAATCAGCCCCAGCATTTT
j_gene: TRBJ1-5
abundance: -
v_gene: TRBV6-6
d_gene: -

CDR3aa: CASSPWAGYEQYF
CDR3nt: TGTGCCAGCAGCCCTTGGGCCGGCTACGAGCAGTACTTC
j_gene: TRBJ2-7
abundance: -
v_gene: TRBV7-3
d_gene: -

CDR3aa: CASSEGLAGTFDEQFF
CDR3nt: TGTGCCAGCAGTGAAGGACTAGCGGGAACGTTCGATGAGCAGTTCTTC
j_gene: TRBJ2-1
abundance: few
v_gene: TRBV6-1
d_gene: TRBD2

CDR3aa: CASSEWVELSGTQYF
CDR3nt: TGTGCCAGCAGTGAATGGGTTGAACTATCCGGGACCCAGTACTTC
j_gene: TRBJ2-5
abundance: -
v_gene: TRBV6-1
d_gene: -

CDR3aa: CASRIGTRGEQYF
CDR3nt: TGTGCCAGCAGAATCGGGACTAGAGGCGAGCAGTACTTC
j_gene: TRBJ2-7
abundance: few
v_gene: TRBV5-5
d_gene: TRBD2

CDR3aa: CASSLTGESNQPQHF
CDR3nt: TGTGCCAGCAGTTTAACAGGGGAAAGCAATCAGCCCCAGCATTTT
j_gene: TRBJ1-5
abundance: -
v_gene: TRBV6-6
d_gene: TRBD1

CDR3aa: CASSLGDTQYF
CDR3nt: TGTGCCAGCAGCTTGGGAGATACGCAGTATTTT
j_gene: TRBJ2-3
abundance: few
v_gene: TRBV5-4
d_gene: -

CDR3aa: CASSFRDREMDTQYF
CDR3nt: TGTGCCAGCAGCTTCCGGGACAGGGAAATGGATACGCAGTATTTT
j_gene: TRBJ2-3
abundance: -
v_gene: TRBV9
d_gene: TRBD1

CDR3aa: CASSLGGLASGRGFSYEQYF
CDR3nt: TGTGCCAGCAGTTTAGGGGGGTTGGCTAGCGGGAGAGGGTTCTCCTACGAGCAGTACTTC
j_gene: TRBJ2-7
abundance: once
v_gene: TRBV28
d_gene: TRBD2

CDR3aa: CASSPTTGAYEQYF
CDR3nt: TGTGCCAGCAGCCCAACAACAGGGGCCTACGAGCAGTACTTC
j_gene: TRBJ2-7
abundance: -
v_gene: TRBV7-6
d_gene: TRBD1

CDR3aa: CSATGGSYEQYF
CDR3nt: TGCAGCGCAACAGGGGGGTCCTACGAGCAGTACTTC
j_gene: TRBJ2-7
abundance: -
v_gene: TRBV29-1
d_gene: TRBD1

CDR3aa: CASTTRDVGTDTQYF
CDR3nt: TGTGCCAGCACCACCAGGGATGTCGGCACAGATACGCAGTATTTT
j_gene: TRBJ2-3
abundance: -
v_gene: TRBV27
d_gene: -

CDR3aa: CSVDMGKQYEQYF
CDR3nt: TGCAGCGTTGACATGGGCAAACAATACGAGCAGTACTTC
j_gene: TRBJ2-7
abundance: -
v_gene: TRBV29-1
d_gene: -

CDR3aa: CASTLDPIYNEQFF
CDR3nt: TGTGCCAGCACCCTGGACCCAATCTACAATGAGCAGTTCTTC
j_gene: TRBJ2-1
abundance: -
v_gene: TRBV6-5
d_gene: -

CDR3aa: CASSLSGAYNEQFF
CDR3nt: TGTGCCAGCAGTCTTAGCGGCGCCTACAATGAGCAGTTCTTC
j_gene: TRBJ2-1
abundance: -
v_gene: TRBV27
d_gene: -

CDR3aa: CASSSVSSGSEQYF
CDR3nt: TGTGCCAGCAGCTCCGTATCCTCAGGATCCGAGCAGTACTTC
j_gene: TRBJ2-7
abundance: few
v_gene: TRBV7-9
d_gene: -

CDR3aa: CASSLVEGEIGEQYF
CDR3nt: TGTGCCAGCAGCCTCGTGGAGGGGGAGATAGGCGAGCAGTACTTC
j_gene: TRBJ2-7
abundance: -
v_gene: TRBV6-6
d_gene: -

CDR3aa: CASSLFTVVTDTQYF
CDR3nt: TGTGCCAGCAGTTTATTTACGGTAGTCACAGATACGCAGTATTTT
j_gene: TRBJ2-3
abundance: -
v_gene: TRBV28
d_gene: -

CDR3aa: CASSYYGSTYNEQFF
CDR3nt: TGTGCCAGCAGTTATTACGGATCTACCTACAATGAGCAGTTCTTC
j_gene: TRBJ2-1
abundance: -
v_gene: TRBV6-5
d_gene: -

CDR3aa: CASSPRFVQWETQYF
CDR3nt: TGTGCCAGCAGCCCGCGGTTTGTTCAGTGGGAGACCCAGTACTTC
j_gene: TRBJ2-5
abundance: -
v_gene: TRBV5-6
d_gene: -

CDR3aa: CASSASSLGQLTYEQYF
CDR3nt: TGTGCCAGCAGTGCATCGTCACTTGGACAGCTTACCTACGAGCAGTACTTC
j_gene: TRBJ2-7
abundance: medium-sized
v_gene: TRBV28
d_gene: -

CDR3aa: CASSFVRGFSGELFF
CDR3nt: TGTGCCAGCAGCTTTGTAAGGGGGTTTTCCGGGGAGCTGTTTTTT
j_gene: TRBJ2-2
abundance: -
v_gene: TRBV5-6
d_gene: -

CDR3aa: CASSHRDSRNYGYTF
CDR3nt: TGTGCCAGCAGTCACCGGGACAGCCGGAACTATGGCTACACCTTC
j_gene: TRBJ1-2
abundance: medium-sized
v_gene: TRBV27
d_gene: TRBD1

CDR3aa: CASSLVSGPLSNYGYTF
CDR3nt: TGTGCCAGCAGCTTAGTGAGCGGCCCACTTTCTAACTATGGCTACACCTTC
j_gene: TRBJ1-2
abundance: -
v_gene: TRBV7-6
d_gene: -

CDR3aa: CASSARTSGSIAAQETQYF
CDR3nt: TGTGCCAGCAGTGCCCGGACTAGCGGGAGTATCGCGGCTCAAGAGACCCAGTACTTC
j_gene: TRBJ2-5
abundance: -
v_gene: TRBV6-1
d_gene: TRBD2

CDR3aa: CASSDSSSSGANVLTF
CDR3nt: TGTGCCAGCAGTGACTCGAGTAGCTCTGGGGCCAACGTCCTGACTTTC
j_gene: TRBJ2-6
abundance: -
v_gene: TRBV6-4
d_gene: -

CDR3aa: CASSPEYGTTYNEQFF
CDR3nt: TGCGCCAGCAGCCCGGAGTACGGGACTACTTACAATGAGCAGTTCTTC
j_gene: TRBJ2-1
abundance: -
v_gene: TRBV4-3
d_gene: TRBD2